This T cell receptor (beta chain) originates from a study of cytotoxic CD8 clonotypes in ibrutinib-treated CLL. CDR1 and CDR2 (germline): SGHRS, YFSETQ. There are 15 residues in the CDR3. Trimming removed 5 bases at V and 8 bases at J, with 22 bases between. TCRdb's copy holds only in-frame clones and misses some; the assay was immunoSEQ multiplex PCR. This sample carries 150,000 or so clones, approximately 80% of them seen once, and the ten largest clones take about 2.1%. The receptor was isolated from a human donor with chronic lymphocytic leukemia. The V call is TRBV5-1, the J call TRBJ1-1; perhaps TRBD1 as D (6 bases). Sequenced here: PBMCs, sampled after 12 months of ibrutinib treatment. The CDR3 DNA reads TGCGCCAGCAGTCCCACAGGGTACTATCGCGTAGAAGCTTTCTTT. Protein: CASSPTGYYRVEAFF.